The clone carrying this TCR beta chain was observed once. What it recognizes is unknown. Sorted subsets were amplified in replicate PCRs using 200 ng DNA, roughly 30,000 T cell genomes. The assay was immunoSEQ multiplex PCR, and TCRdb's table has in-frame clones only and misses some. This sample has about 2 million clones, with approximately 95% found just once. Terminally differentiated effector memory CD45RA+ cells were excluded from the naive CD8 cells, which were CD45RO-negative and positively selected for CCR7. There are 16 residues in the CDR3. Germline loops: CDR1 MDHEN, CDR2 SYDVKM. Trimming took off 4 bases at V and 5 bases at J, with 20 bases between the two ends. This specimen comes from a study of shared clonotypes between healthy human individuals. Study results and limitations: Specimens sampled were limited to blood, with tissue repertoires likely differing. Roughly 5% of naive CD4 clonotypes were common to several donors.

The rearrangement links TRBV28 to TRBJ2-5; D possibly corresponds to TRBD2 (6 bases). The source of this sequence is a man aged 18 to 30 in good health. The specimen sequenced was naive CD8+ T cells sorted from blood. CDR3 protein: CASSSLGSKGWETQYF. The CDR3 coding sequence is TGTGCCAGCAGTTCCCTCGGGAGCAAAGGGTGGGAGACCCAGTACTTC.